The 10 T cell receptor beta chains given below trace back to one sample, sequenced in a study of T cell responses to AZD1222 COVID-19 vaccine. Data came from immunoSEQ multiplex PCR; TCRdb stores just in-frame clones and leaves some out. Of approximately 110,000 clones detected, approximately 88% appear once; the ten largest clones hold 4% to 5%. The material sequenced was peripheral blood, taken on day 0 of AZD1222 vaccination. These receptor sequences come from an adult in good health.

The chain uses TRBV19 and TRBJ1-1; D remains unclear. Germline loops: CDR1 LNHDA, CDR2 SQIVND (reference sequence). V lost 6 bases and J lost 3, with 11 bases in between. The CDR3 loop spans 13 amino acids. The CDR3, as DNA: TGTGCCAGTAGATTAGAGTGGGACACTGAAGCTTTCTTT. This gives the protein CASRLEWDTEAFF.

This clone came up once. The V gene is TRBV9, the J gene TRBJ1-6; D is perhaps TRBD1 (6 bases). V lost 0 bases, J lost 5 bases, and 15 bases lay in between. This CDR3 has 17 residues. Germline values: CDR1 SGDLS, CDR2 YYNGEE. CDR3 sequence reads: CASSVGPGDTHNSPLHF. As DNA, the CDR3 is TGTGCCAGCAGCGTAGGGCCCGGGGACACCCATAATTCACCCCTCCACTTT.

V usage is TRBV2 and J usage is TRBJ1-5, with 7 bases aligning to TRBD1. This CDR3 is 15 amino acids long. Germline lookup yields CDR1 SNHLY and CDR2 FYNNEI. The V segment lost 8 bases and the J segment 0 bases; nucleotides outside the gene matches: 7. CDR3: CASAGQQASNQPQHF. The CDR3 DNA follows: TGTGCCAGCGCGGGACAGCAAGCTAGCAATCAGCCCCAGCATTTT.

This clone occurred once. This chain joins TRBV30 and TRBJ1-2, with D unresolved. This CDR3 is built from 13 residues. V dropped 7 bases and J dropped 1 base, with 13 bases sitting between them. CDR1 and CDR2 (germline): GTSNPN, SVGIG (reference sequence). CDR3 nucleotide sequence: TGTGCCTACCGGAGACGGGTTAACTATGGCTACACCTTC. Amino acid sequence: CAYRRRVNYGYTF. The full variable domain, completed using reference TRBV30 and TRBJ1-2, is SQTIHQWPATLVQPVGSPLSLECTVEGTSNPNLYWYRQAAGRGLQLLFYSVGIGQISSEVPQNLSASRPQDRQFILSSKKLLLSDSGFYLCAYRRRVNYGYTFGSGTRLTVV.

The chain has TRBV19 and TRBJ2-1; D gene ambiguous. The CDR3 spans 14 residues. Germline V gives CDR1 LNHDA, CDR2 SQIVND (reference sequence). With 7 bases removed from V and 5 bases from J, the gap between germline ends came to 15 bases. The CDR3 region has the DNA TGTGCCAGTAAGAATCGGGCAGCTAACAATGAGCAGTTCTTC. It yields the protein CASKNRAANNEQFF.

CDR3 amino acids: CASSHTTDTSGISGANVLTF. CDR3 in DNA: TGTGCCAGCAGCCATACAACGGACACCTCCGGAATCTCTGGGGCCAACGTCCTGACTTTC. The chain employs TRBV9 and TRBJ2-6; possible D gene TRBD1, 5 bases. The V end lost 4 bases, the J end lost 0 bases, and 23 bases lay between the germline ends. The CDR3 is 20 amino acids. Germline V gene lookup returns CDR1 SGDLS and CDR2 YYNGEE.

The chain employs TRBV9 and TRBJ2-6; 8 positions match TRBD1. Looked up from germline, CDR1 is SGDLS and CDR2 is YYNGEE. V was clipped by 4 bases and J by 0 bases; unmatched bases: 6. CDR3 size: 17 residues. CDR3 sequence reads: CASSSTGGPSGANVLTF. The CDR3 region has the DNA TGTGCCAGCAGCTCCACAGGGGGTCCCTCTGGGGCCAACGTCCTGACTTTC.

The gene calls are TRBV7-9 and TRBJ2-7, with D tentatively TRBD1 (6 bases). Per germline, CDR1 SEHNR and CDR2 FQNEAQ (reference sequence). V lost 1 base to trimming and J lost 3 bases, with 7 bases between them. CDR3 length: 13 amino acids. CDR3 in amino acids: CASSLGQDYEQYF. In nucleotides, the CDR3 is TGTGCCAGCAGCTTAGGACAGGACTACGAGCAGTACTTC.

This clone was recorded only once. The chain uses TRBV5-6 and TRBJ1-5; a weak D match, TRBD1 (6 bases). V dropped 3 bases and J dropped 6 bases, with 16 bases sitting between them. Germline V CDR1 and CDR2: SGHDT, YYEEEE. This CDR3 comprises 15 residues. For the CDR3, the DNA is TGTGCCAGCAGCTGGGGGGCAGGGAGTGGTCAGCCCCAGCATTTT. Translating it yields CASSWGAGSGQPQHF.

This chain connects TRBV7-2 to TRBJ2-1; 11 bases align to TRBD2. The V and J ends lost 4 bases and 0 bases, in that order; junction bases with no gene match: 11. Germline V gene data show CDR1 as SGHTA and CDR2 as FQGNSA. This CDR3 is 19 amino acids long. CDR3 sequence (DNA): TGTGCCAGCAGCTCTGGTAGACTAGCGGGGAAGAGCTCCTACAATGAGCAGTTCTTC. The encoded protein is CASSSGRLAGKSSYNEQFF. The variable domain in full, completed from reference TRBV7-2 and TRBJ2-1, reads GAGVSQSPSNKVTEKGKDVELRCDPISGHTALYWYRQSLGQGLEFLIYFQGNSAPDKSGLPSDRFSAERTGGSVSTLTIQRTQQEDSAVYLCASSSGRLAGKSSYNEQFFGPGTRLTVL.